The sample holds many counts of the clone carrying this TCR beta chain. What was amplified from RNA transcripts were TCR beta CDR3 regions. In the first-round RT-PCR of the TCR CDR3, the HTBI primer set was used. Via MiXCR, TCRdb re-called the multiplex PCR reads, giving one row per CDR3 protein. The sample contains roughly 180,000 distinct CDR3 sequences, less than 10% of which appear only once. The sample is drawn from a study of T cells in Graves' hyperthyroidism and ophthalmopathy. J gave up 4 bases and V 0 bases, and 8 bases lay outside the gene matches. CDR1 and CDR2 from the germline V gene are LGHDT and YNNKEL (reference sequence). There are 16 residues in the CDR3.

This sequence was found in a woman aged 18 to 35 with Graves' hyperthyroidism that later progressed to Graves' ophthalmopathy. The material sequenced was blood. This chain joins TRBV3-1 and TRBJ2-7, with 8 bases matching TRBD2. In DNA form, the CDR3 reads TGTGCCAGCAGCCAAGATCCTTTAGCGGGACCTTACGAGCAGTACTTC. Amino acid sequence: CASSQDPLAGPYEQYF.